Included here is one TCR beta chain sequence, with context. Its specificity is unknown. The data originate from a study of cytomegalovirus exposure and HLA in healthy donors. Overall study: Some 85 million unique TCRs from HLA-typed donors were held in an early data release. Study-wide points: With further analysis later on, most CMV-associated TCR beta chains appeared HLA-restricted. Earlier analysis looked at TCR beta V segments, and most were productive about 90% or about 30% of the time.

PCR primers comprised 60 Vbeta and 13 Jbeta primers. Under the authors' procedure: Later reanalysis found around 84 million unique TCR beta chains, about 11 million of them shared. The repertoire was sequenced with immunoSEQ multiplex PCR; TCRdb's copy has only in-frame clones and lacks some. That table is the source of V, J and clone size, and D and trimming were worked out from the DNA. Of 100,000 or so clones detected, roughly 70% appear once; the ten largest clones hold under 11%. Sequenced material: PBMCs. The clonotype was recovered from a man aged 45-60 years in good health and CMV-seronegative.

The CDR3 nucleotides are TGTGCCAGCAGTGAAAGGACAGGGGCCAAGACCCAGTACTTC. Residues: CASSERTGAKTQYF. J is TRBJ2-7 and V is TRBV2; TRBD1 agrees at 9 bases. Judging by the DNA end, TRBJ2-5 fits better; the J call may be wrong. The CDR3 totals 14 residues. CDR1 SNHLY and CDR2 FYNNEI come from the germline V gene.